Described below is a single T cell receptor beta chain sequence and its context. Its cognate antigen has yet to be identified. The record has no base qualities; no much larger clone is one base away. This record belongs to a study of T cells after posttransplantation cyclophosphamide (dated by TCRdb to the mid-2010s). For the wider study: The study tracked T cell repertoire reconstitution by TRB sequencing after myeloablative bone marrow transplantation using posttransplantation cyclophosphamide as GVHD prophylaxis. Samples from some 32 PTCy-treated patients and under 20 related bone marrow donors of those patients were subjected to antigen receptor sequencing. Blood from all 30 or so PTCy patients with 1-year posttransplant specimens was subjected to TRB sequencing. Up to 3 additional blood samples from 2 to 5.2 years after transplant were also TRB-sequenced in 3 patients, as was pretransplant blood from several patients. Because TRA and TRB clonality correlated tightly in several samples, later TCR analyses were limited to TRB. Public TRB sequences were searched against a database of over 3,600 sequences associated with responses to pathogens, tumor antigens, self-antigens and alloantigens.

The CDR3, cysteine through phenylalanine, is 16 amino acids long. Just the 48-base CDR3 DNA is kept, in frame starting at base 1. From a lookup of the germline V gene, CDR1 and CDR2 are SGHRS and YFSETQ. Relative to germline, V is 0 bases shorter and J is 5 bases shorter, with 12 bases between their ends. Peripheral blood samples were provided by related bone marrow donors on the day of marrow donation. Peripheral blood and bone marrow mononuclear cells were isolated by Ficoll-Hypaque density centrifugation and were cryopreserved. CD4+ and CD8+ T cells, including naive and memory subsets, were sorted by FACS using a FACSAria II. TRB sequencing was run on genomic DNA with either the immunoSEQ assay at survey resolution or the hsTCRB kit. The study's own analysis went as follows. The immunoSEQ software was used for initial read processing, and the LymphoSeq R package was used for repertoire analyses. Clonality was computed as 1 minus normalized Shannon entropy; Gini coefficient was also calculated for each TRB dataset. To infer phenotypes in unsorted samples, TRB sequences from sorted subsets of the recipient or donor were mapped onto unsorted samples from the same recipient. The immuneACCESS repertoire file appears here via TCRdb, limited to in-frame rearrangements. These files lack a portion of the clones; in checked studies, under half of the deficit traces to unresolved V genes, and the cause of the others is not known. V and J calls and clone size are given by that table; D and trimming were obtained from the DNA. This sample is represented by about 7,300 clones; more than 85% of them were singletons. The top ten constitute under 5% of the sample.

What the work shows at the level of the full study, not this receptor alone: At 1-2 months, donor-recipient similarity was low but rose over the first year, and the later blood repertoires were often dominated by donor CD8+ memory clones. Across approximately 45 patients, TRB clonality was highly associated with recipient CMV seropositivity and CMV reactivation, and PTCy diversity was similar to diversity in CNI/methotrexate controls. The TRB repertoires of T cells infiltrating skin or GI tract showed only limited overlap with the TRB repertoires of T cells in blood.

This receptor was obtained from a woman in her forties or fifties in good health and a related stem cell transplant donor. The sample consisted of CD4+ T cells sorted from blood. In this chain, TRBV5-1 is recombined with TRBJ1-6; TRBD1 is possibly the D segment (5 matching bases). The CDR3 protein sequence reads: CASSLGGAVNNSPLHF. The nucleotides read TGCGCCAGCAGCTTGGGGGGCGCAGTTAATAATTCACCCCTCCACTTT.